This T cell receptor beta chain stems from a study of T cell repertoires in cytomegalovirus infection. TCRdb called the reads again in MiXCR, with one record for every CDR3 protein. The sample lists fewer than 850,000 distinct CDR3 sequences; 25% to 35% were seen once. This clonotype was picked up a small number of times. Its specificity is unknown. Sequenced material: cultured CD8+ T cells from PBMCs, taken from culture after CMV antigen stimulation. The receptor was derived from a human donor in good health (CMV status not recorded). Some clones in this sample may be carry-over from other donors' samples.

Here the CDR3 reads CASTKRGANTGELFF. DNA for the CDR3: TGTGCCAGCACCAAGCGAGGGGCGAACACCGGGGAGCTGTTTTTT. This sequence joins TRBV6-1 and TRBJ2-2; the D gene could be TRBD1 or TRBD2 (5 bases each). Between the trimmed V and J ends, which lost 7 bases and 0 bases, there was a span of 12 bases. The CDR3 sequence is 15 residues long. The germline CDR1 and CDR2 sequences are MNHNS and SASEGT.